This TCR beta chain was retrieved from a study of OX40 agonist ivuxolimab in advanced cancers. Notes on the study in general: Compared with CD4+, CD8+ T cells on average had more expanded clones.

Germline V gene data show CDR1 as SEHNR and CDR2 as FQNEAQ (reference sequence). CDR3 size: 13 residues. Trimming left V 3 bases short and J 4 bases short, with 9 bases between. About this clone itself: Its antigen is as yet unknown.

Method: immunoSEQ multiplex PCR; TCRdb's copy keeps in-frame clones and lacks some. The sample includes 45,000 to 50,000 clones, 75% to 90% of them seen just once. The sequence was obtained from an adult with an advanced solid tumor such as melanoma, head and neck, liver or kidney cancer. The sample in question was CD4+ or CD8+ T cells sorted from blood, obtained in a trial of the OX40 agonist ivuxolimab. J is TRBJ1-2 and V is TRBV7-9; D gene unclear. Here the CDR3 reads CASSLGTSYGYTF. The CDR3, as DNA: TGTGCCAGCAGCTTGGGAACCTCCTATGGCTACACCTTC. The full variable domain, its missing parts supplied by reference TRBV7-9 and TRBJ1-2, is DTGVSQNPRHKITKRGQNVTFRCDPISEHNRLYWYRQTLGQGPEFLTYFQNEAQLEKSRLLSDRFSAERPKGSFSTLEIQRTEQGDSAMYLCASSLGTSYGYTFGSGTRLTVV.